This is a list of T cell receptor beta chains from one sample in a study of CD8+ T cells in alopecia areata. The assay was immunoSEQ multiplex PCR, and TCRdb's table has in-frame clones only and misses some. The sample yields 130,000 to 150,000 clones, around 51% seen once. The material was CD4+ T cells sorted from blood, obtained at week 0. All receptors come from a human donor with alopecia areata. Each CDR3 is given with its conserved first and last residue. A D gene is named only where the DNA matches it firmly. Only part of the rows carry a size: once, few, many, or a class if the clone is expanded.

NA,NA,TRBJ2-5,TRBV6-5,CASSYSWGKETQYF,TGTGCCAGCAGTTACTCGTGGGGGAAAGAGACCCAGTACTTC
NA,few,TRBJ2-7,TRBV5-1,CASSLGYEQYF,TGCGCCAGCAGCTTGGGCTACGAGCAGTACTTC
TRBD1,NA,TRBJ1-1,TRBV29-1,CSVLTGQNTEAFF,TGCAGCGTACTGACAGGGCAGAACACTGAAGCTTTCTTT
NA,NA,TRBJ2-3,TRBV30,CAWSVRDRASPSSTDTQYF,TGTGCCTGGAGTGTACGAGATCGTGCGAGCCCCTCTAGCACAGATACGCAGTATTTT
NA,few,TRBJ2-3,TRBV30,CAWSLRTTTDTQYF,TGTGCCTGGAGTTTGCGGACTACCACAGATACGCAGTATTTT
NA,few,TRBJ2-3,TRBV7-2,CASSPQKTRTDTQYF,TGTGCCAGCAGCCCCCAGAAAACGCGGACAGATACGCAGTATTTT
NA,NA,TRBJ2-4,TRBV15,CATSRDSGLLVDIQYF,TGTGCCACCAGCAGAGATTCCGGTCTTTTAGTAGACATTCAGTACTTC
NA,NA,TRBJ2-7,TRBV25-1,CASSDYEQYF,TGTGCCAGCAGTGACTACGAGCAGTACTTC
NA,once,TRBJ1-2,TRBV7-2,CASSLVRGSGGYTF,TGTGCCAGCAGCTTAGTAAGGGGGTCAGGTGGCTACACCTTC
NA,NA,TRBJ2-7,TRBV4-3,CASSREPGLAYEQYF,TGCGCCAGCAGCAGAGAGCCGGGACTGGCCTACGAGCAGTACTTC
NA,NA,TRBJ1-1,TRBV6-5,CASRIQGVNTEAFF,TGTGCCAGCAGGATACAGGGAGTCAACACTGAAGCTTTCTTT
TRBD2,NA,TRBJ2-6,TRBV7-8,CASSPRTSGISGANVLTF,TGTGCCAGCAGCCCCCGGACTAGCGGGATCTCTGGGGCCAACGTCCTGACTTTC
NA,NA,TRBJ1-2,TRBV28,CASSWGTDTNYGYTF,TGTGCCAGCAGTTGGGGGACGGACACTAACTATGGCTACACCTTC
NA,NA,TRBJ1-2,TRBV29-1,CSVERGGNYGYTF,TGCAGCGTTGAACGGGGGGGTAACTATGGCTACACCTTC
NA,NA,TRBJ2-1,TRBV7-2,CASSLGPERSNEQFF,TGTGCCAGCAGCTTAGGGCCAGAACGGTCCAATGAGCAGTTCTTC
TRBD2,NA,TRBJ2-5,TRBV30,CAWSPRGLRATQYF,TGTGCCTGGAGTCCTCGGGGACTACGGGCGACCCAGTACTTC
NA,NA,TRBJ2-7,TRBV29-1,CSVGYTTYEQYF,TGCAGCGTTGGCTACACCACCTACGAGCAGTACTTC
NA,NA,TRBJ1-1,TRBV29-1,CSVEDRLNTEAFF,TGCAGCGTTGAAGATCGCTTGAACACTGAAGCTTTCTTT
NA,NA,TRBJ1-2,TRBV30,CAWRETVGYTF,TGTGCCTGGAGGGAGACAGTTGGCTACACCTTC
NA,NA,TRBJ2-7,TRBV6-1,CASSGRDIYEQYF,TGTGCCAGCAGTGGCCGGGACATCTACGAGCAGTACTTC
NA,NA,TRBJ2-6,TRBV7-6,CASSLALTGAGANVLTF,TGTGCCAGCAGCTTAGCGCTAACCGGGGCTGGGGCCAACGTCCTGACTTTC
TRBD1,NA,TRBJ1-1,TRBV4-1,CASSRGTGTSSNTEAFF,TGCGCCAGCAGCCGAGGGACAGGGACTTCAAGTAACACTGAAGCTTTCTTT
NA,once,TRBJ1-1,TRBV5-4,CASRRNQEDTEAFF,TGTGCCAGCAGGAGGAATCAGGAGGACACTGAAGCTTTCTTT
TRBD2,NA,TRBJ2-7,TRBV2,CASSDPAGGLPYEQYF,TGTGCCAGCAGTGATCCAGCGGGAGGCCTACCCTACGAGCAGTACTTC
TRBD2,NA,TRBJ2-1,TRBV10-2,CASRGEGTSPGTHEQFF,TGCGCCAGCAGGGGCGAGGGGACTAGCCCCGGAACCCATGAGCAGTTCTTC
NA,NA,TRBJ2-3,TRBV4-1,CASSLRAWADTQYF,TGCGCCAGCAGCCTACGGGCCTGGGCAGATACGCAGTATTTT
TRBD1,NA,TRBJ1-2,TRBV30,CACQLRDRGLNYGYTF,TGTGCCTGCCAACTAAGAGACAGGGGGCTGAACTATGGCTACACCTTC
TRBD1,NA,TRBJ2-1,TRBV6-1,CASEAGQGYEQFF,TGTGCCAGCGAGGCGGGACAGGGTTATGAGCAGTTCTTC
TRBD1,NA,TRBJ2-5,TRBV30,CAWRDTGVETQYF,TGTGCCTGGAGGGACACAGGGGTGGAGACCCAGTACTTC
NA,NA,TRBJ2-3,TRBV30,CAWSDTDTQYF,TGTGCCTGGAGTGACACAGATACGCAGTATTTT
TRBD1,few,TRBJ2-4,TRBV6-5,CASSRDRENIQYF,TGTGCCAGCAGTCGGGACAGAGAAAACATTCAGTACTTC
NA,once,TRBJ2-1,TRBV10-3,CAISESSGASNEQFF,TGTGCCATCAGTGAGTCCTCAGGGGCTAGTAATGAGCAGTTCTTC
TRBD1,few,TRBJ1-2,TRBV27,CASSFRDRSGGYTF,TGTGCCAGCAGTTTTCGGGACAGGTCTGGCGGCTACACCTTC
NA,few,TRBJ1-2,TRBV30,CAWSLDRYTF,TGTGCCTGGAGCCTTGACCGTTACACCTTC
NA,NA,TRBJ2-7,TRBV19,CASSTPLSRDEQYF,TGTGCCAGTAGTACACCCCTAAGCAGGGACGAGCAGTACTTC
NA,once,TRBJ1-6,TRBV30,CAWNELNNSPLHF,TGTGCCTGGAATGAACTGAATAATTCACCCCTCCACTTT
TRBD2,NA,TRBJ2-1,TRBV7-9,CASSSIAGGLYNEQFF,TGTGCCAGCAGCTCCATAGCGGGAGGTCTCTACAATGAGCAGTTCTTC
TRBD2,NA,TRBJ2-1,TRBV29-1,CSATSAVSYNEQFF,TGCAGCGCAACTAGCGCTGTTTCCTACAATGAGCAGTTCTTC
TRBD1,NA,TRBJ1-1,TRBV29-1,CSVEGAGRSEAFF,TGCAGCGTAGAGGGGGCAGGGCGCAGTGAAGCTTTCTTT
NA,few,TRBJ2-1,TRBV7-2,CASNRGLANEQFF,TGTGCCAGCAACCGGGGGCTAGCGAATGAGCAGTTCTTC
NA,NA,TRBJ2-7,TRBV5-1,CASRNSGETYEQYF,TGCGCCAGCAGAAATAGCGGTGAAACCTACGAGCAGTACTTC
NA,NA,TRBJ1-2,TRBV9,CASSPGGGGYTF,TGTGCCAGCAGCCCCGGGGGAGGTGGCTACACCTTC
TRBD2,few,TRBJ2-4,TRBV10-1,CASSEERGFKNIQYF,TGCGCCAGCAGTGAAGAGCGGGGGTTCAAAAACATTCAGTACTTC
TRBD2,NA,TRBJ2-5,TRBV29-1,CSAGSSGQETQYF,TGCAGCGCTGGGTCTAGCGGACAAGAGACCCAGTACTTC
NA,NA,TRBJ1-1,TRBV30,CAWSLNRATEAFF,TGTGCCTGGAGTCTCAATCGGGCCACTGAAGCTTTCTTT
TRBD2,NA,TRBJ2-5,TRBV15,CATSITSGQETQYF,TGTGCCACCAGCATTACTAGCGGCCAAGAGACCCAGTACTTC
TRBD2,NA,TRBJ2-1,TRBV5-1,CASSRLAGANEQFF,TGCGCCAGCTCGAGGCTAGCGGGAGCAAATGAGCAGTTCTTC
TRBD1,NA,TRBJ1-2,TRBV29-1,CSVVTGGYGYTF,TGCAGCGTTGTGACAGGGGGCTATGGCTACACCTTC
NA,NA,TRBJ2-1,TRBV5-1,CASSLDVYNEQFF,TGCGCCAGCAGCTTGGACGTATACAATGAGCAGTTCTTC
TRBD1,few,TRBJ1-5,TRBV7-2,CASSLGAGGQQPQHF,TGTGCCAGCAGCTTAGGTGCAGGGGGCCAGCAGCCCCAGCATTTT
NA,NA,TRBJ2-7,TRBV6-6,CASSYRRDEQYF,TGTGCCAGCAGTTACCGCCGGGACGAGCAGTACTTC
NA,few,TRBJ1-2,TRBV4-2,CASSQAGTGGYTF,TGTGCCAGCAGCCAAGCAGGGACGGGCGGCTACACCTTC
NA,few,TRBJ2-7,TRBV4-2,CASSQDQSDGNYEQYF,TGTGCCAGCAGCCAAGATCAGTCGGATGGAAACTACGAGCAGTACTTC
NA,NA,TRBJ2-5,TRBV15,CATSRAGRSETQYF,TGTGCCACCAGCCGGGCAGGGCGATCAGAGACCCAGTACTTC
NA,NA,TRBJ2-7,TRBV9,CASSVLNSGVLTYEQYF,TGTGCCAGCAGCGTTTTAAATTCGGGTGTCCTTACCTACGAGCAGTACTTC